The source of this T cell receptor (beta chain) is a study of blood T cells in healthy people across ages. Drawing of peripheral blood yielded roughly 9.3 milliliters from each donor. Total RNA was isolated from each sample in quantities of at least 5.5 micrograms. V lost 5 bases to trimming and J lost 3 bases, with 10 bases between them. The CDR3 covers 13 residues. With a J-beta primer mix and a sample-barcoded 5' primer, a second PCR ran about 6 to 11 cycles. TCRdb re-called the 5' RACE reads through MiXCR, storing one row per CDR3 protein. The repertoire holds 1.8 million or so distinct CDR3 sequences, with 30% to 40% as singletons. Overall study results and limits: The study found more naive CD4+ cells and higher diversity in long-lived than aged donors. Per million T cells, the diversity of TCR beta decreased roughly linearly as age advanced.

This clonotype showed up many times. Antigen: not known. The sequenced material came from blood. This TCR was sampled from a human donor in good health. The chain recombines TRBV12-3 or TRBV12-4 with TRBJ1-2; D ambiguous. CDR3 in DNA: TGTGCCAGCAGTCTCCTAACTCACTATGGCTACACCTTC. Protein sequence: CASSLLTHYGYTF.